This T cell receptor beta chain comes out of a study of beta chain features in type 1 diabetes. General study findings and limits: The cDNA sequencing approach could over-represent high-TCR-expressing cells.

The CDR3 spans 15 residues. The germline V gene has CDR1 SGHRS and CDR2 YFSETQ. V was clipped by 4 bases and J by 2 bases; unmatched bases: 3. cDNA synthesis used the whole RNA isolate, giving expressed TCRB sequences. This table comes from immunoSEQ multiplex PCR, and its TCRdb copy is limited to in-frame clones, with some not included. The sample has 350,000 or so clones, 15% to 20% seen once. In regard to this clone: Antigen unknown.

Sample: naive CD4+ T cells from blood. The TCR was taken from a woman younger than 35 in good health. This sequence joins TRBV5-1 and TRBJ2-6; TRBD1 matches 7 bases. This chain's CDR3 is CASSPDRAGANVLTF. The CDR3 coding sequence is TGCGCCAGCAGCCCAGACAGGGCTGGGGCCAACGTCCTGACTTTC.